The entry below describes one T cell receptor (beta chain). Which antigen it targets is not known. Base quality data are lacking; no much larger clone is found one base away. At one collaborating source in Seattle, patients were enrolled during active infection and were followed longitudinally through the course of disease. Collaborating institutions collected whole blood in K2EDTA tubes following their own protocols. For TCRbeta analysis, collaborator samples were shipped as frozen whole blood, as isolated PBMCs, or as DNA extracted from either sample type. These data belong to a study of blood T cell repertoires in COVID-19 (dated by TCRdb to 2018 to 2020). Regarding the complete study: Samples covering the acute and convalescent phases of COVID-19 were provided by collaborators in the United States, Italy and Spain. The material from the prospective study consisted of cDNA or gDNA derived from T cells, B-cell-depleted T cells, or PBMCs. Deeply sampled blood TCRbeta repertoires from subjects exposed to, actively infected with, or recovered from COVID-19 were included in the dataset. A freely available public database, intended as a resource for researchers studying the immune response to SARS-CoV-2, is where the repertoires were released. Samples came from the ongoing ImmuneRACE study (first 160 participants) plus 1,254 subjects from 6 global collaborators. Nearly every sample came with metadata listing a de-identified subject ID, COVID-19 status, age in years and sex. Where available, HLA class I and class II types were taken from metadata supplied by the sample provider and were not determined by assay-based typing.

TCRbeta CDR3 regions were amplified from genomic DNA by means of the immunoSEQ Assay, a bias-controlled multiplex PCR. The authors processed their data as follows. Within the assay, amplification of reference gene primers was used to estimate how many nucleated cells each sample contained. Sequence reads were collapsed and filtered to measure the absolute abundance of every unique TCRbeta CDR3 rearrangement. Productive Simpson clonality was computed per sample as the square root of Simpson's diversity index over productive rearrangements. Entries here come from immuneACCESS through TCRdb and include only in-frame sequences with V and J called. Some clones fail to appear in such tables; in the studies checked, an unresolved V gene covers under half of the shortfall, and the cause of the remainder is unknown. Clone size and the V and J calls come from that table; the DNA yielded D and trimming. The sample table shows 150,000 to 200,000 clones, and 85% to 90% are seen once. 11% of the sample belongs to the ten largest clones.

Study-level results and caveats: The quantity of clinical and demographic metadata differed by source and by participant and was supplied without curation.

The receptor was derived from a woman in her fifties or sixties with COVID-19, enrolled during active disease. Sequenced sample: peripheral blood.

The base sequence is TGTGCCAGCAGTGATAGATCCGGGACTAGGCTTATATACGAGCAGTACTTC. The translation is CASSDRSGTRLIYEQYF. The rearranged chain carries TRBV2 and TRBJ2-7, with 8 middle bases fitting TRBD2. From its cysteine to its phenylalanine, the CDR3 spans 17 amino acids. Only the CDR3 region is kept as DNA, spanning 51 bases read in frame from base 1. V and J are trimmed by 3 bases and 4 bases, and the gene matches miss 14 bases of the junction. From the germline V gene, CDR1 is SNHLY and CDR2 is FYNNEI.